This TCR beta chain originates from a study of T cell repertoires in cytomegalovirus infection. On this clonotype: Antigen specificity is unknown.

Whole-study results and caveats: What dominated the ex vivo response were HLA-C-restricted CMV-specific TCR beta clonotypes. Cumulated frequencies of public TCR beta families served to identify carriers of CMV plus the relevant HLA.

MiXCR was run by TCRdb on the reads, yielding one entry per CDR3 protein. The sample shows just under 500,000 distinct CDR3 sequences, around 30% of them seen only once. The germline gives CDR1 SGHRS, CDR2 YFSETQ. V was pared by 1 base and J by 4 bases, with 6 bases between. The CDR3 totals 13 residues. Sequences were derived from cultured PBMCs, sampled from culture after CMV antigen stimulation. The receptor was isolated from a human donor in good health (CMV status not recorded). Some clones in this sample may be carry-over from other donors' samples. The chain has TRBV5-1 and TRBJ2-1; D is ambiguous. The CDR3 loop reads CASSLIPYNEQFF. DNA for the CDR3: TGCGCCAGCAGCTTGATACCGTACAATGAGCAGTTCTTC.